Shown below are 17 T cell receptor beta chains from a single sample sequenced in a study of T cells in Graves' hyperthyroidism and ophthalmopathy. There were TCR beta CDR3 regions amplified from RNA transcripts. The HTBI set primed first-round TCR CDR3 RT-PCR. TCRdb processed the multiplex PCR reads anew with MiXCR; each CDR3 protein has one entry. The sample gives some 370,000 distinct CDR3 sequences, about 14% of which show up once; 25% to 30% is in the top ten. Sequencing was performed on blood. These receptors all stem from a man aged 45-65 years with Graves' ophthalmopathy.

This clonotype has ten or more counts. The rearrangement uses TRBV5-1 and TRBJ1-1, with 9 bases aligning to TRBD1. V lost 4 bases and J lost 4; bases outside the gene matches: 5. This CDR3 has 14 residues. From germline, CDR1 is SGHRS and CDR2 YFSETQ. The CDR3 sequence is CASSGTGGLTEAFF. The CDR3 bases are TGCGCCAGCAGCGGTACAGGGGGCCTCACTGAAGCTTTCTTT. The full variable domain, its missing parts supplied by reference TRBV5-1 and TRBJ1-1, is KAGVTQTPRYLIKTRGQQVTLSCSPISGHRSVSWYQQTPGQGLQFLFEYFSETQRNKGNFPGRFSGRQFSNSRSEMNVSTLELGDSALYLCASSGTGGLTEAFFGQGTRLTVV.

This clonotype was seen repeatedly, ten times or more. This chain links TRBV30 with TRBJ1-2; D is unresolved. CDR3 length equals 12 residues. The V gene's germline CDR1 is GTSNPN and CDR2 SVGIG (reference sequence). V lost 0 bases and J 7 bases, leaving 9 bases between the germline ends. The CDR3 spells CAWSVSGAGYTF. CDR3 DNA sequence: TGTGCCTGGAGTGTCTCAGGCGCTGGCTACACCTTC.

This clonotype came up a few times. The chain employs TRBV14 and TRBJ2-1, with 7 bases that match TRBD2. V lost 3 bases and J lost 6; bases outside the gene matches: 5. The length of the CDR3 is 14 residues. The germline gives CDR1 SGHDN, CDR2 FVKESK. The CDR3 region has the DNA TGTGCCAGCAGCCAGTTGACTAGCCTCAATGAGCAGTTCTTC. As protein: CASSQLTSLNEQFF.

In this sample, this clonotype turned up many times. The chain couples TRBV5-1 to TRBJ2-5, with TRBD2 as a possible D gene (6 bases). V dropped 0 bases and J dropped 2 bases, with 11 bases sitting between them. Germline CDR1 and CDR2: SGHRS and YFSETQ. This CDR3 contains 15 residues. For the CDR3, the DNA is TGCGCCAGCAGCTTGGGGTTAGCGGAGCAAGAGACCCAGTACTTC. Its translation: CASSLGLAEQETQYF.

The V gene is TRBV7-8, the J gene TRBJ1-3; D might be TRBD1 (5 bases). V was shortened by 4 bases and J by 0 bases, with 22 bases between the two germline ends. CDR1 is SGHVS, CDR2 FQNEAQ, per germline. This CDR3 is built from 19 residues. The CDR3 loop is CASSSELGVPRISGNTIYF. The CDR3, as DNA: TGTGCCAGCAGCTCCGAGTTGGGGGTACCCCGTATCTCTGGAAACACCATATATTTT.

This clonotype was seen only a few times. The chain couples TRBV29-1 to TRBJ1-2; D possibly corresponds to TRBD1 (5 bases). The CDR3 totals 13 residues. Between the trimmed V and J ends, which lost 7 bases and 1 base, there was a span of 13 bases. The germline V gene has CDR1 SQVTM and CDR2 ANQGSEA. The CDR3 sequence is CSAWDGSNYGYTF. CDR3 nucleotide sequence: TGCAGCGCTTGGGACGGAAGTAACTATGGCTACACCTTC.

This clonotype was recorded at least ten times. The V gene is TRBV28, the J gene TRBJ1-5, with D perhaps matching TRBD1 (5 bases). This CDR3 comprises 14 residues. V was clipped by 7 bases and J by 1 base, with 11 bases between them. Germline V CDR1 and CDR2: MDHEN, SYDVKM. The CDR3: CASTADSSNQPQHF. The CDR3 nucleotides are TGTGCCAGCACCGCCGACAGCAGCAATCAGCCCCAGCATTTT.

The V call is TRBV6-1, the J call TRBJ2-3, with D perhaps TRBD1 (6 bases). The CDR3 runs 16 residues. Germline V gene sequence: CDR1 MNHNS, CDR2 SASEGT. The ends were cut back, 3 bases at V and 6 bases at J, with 19 bases in the middle. The CDR3 DNA reads TGTGCCAGCAGTGAGGACAGCGCAACAAGGGGGGATACGCAGTATTTT. It translates to CASSEDSATRGDTQYF.

V and J are TRBV9 and TRBJ2-7; TRBD2 matches 7 bases. The CDR3 has 15 residues. Unmatched junction bases numbered 14, after V lost 4 bases and J lost 7 bases. Looked up from germline, CDR1 is SGDLS and CDR2 is YYNGEE. Here the CDR3 DNA reads TGTGCCAGCAGCAATGAAGCGGGGTGGGGGAGGGAGCAGTACTTC. It codes for CASSNEAGWGREQYF.

This rearrangement joins TRBV9 to TRBJ2-1; TRBD1 matches 7 bases. The V and J ends lost 0 bases and 10 bases, in that order; junction bases with no gene match: 7. The CDR3 has 14 amino acids. The germline V gene has CDR1 SGDLS and CDR2 YYNGEE. The CDR3 loop is CASSVGGGTWEQFF. CDR3 DNA sequence: TGTGCCAGCAGCGTAGGAGGGGGCACTTGGGAGCAGTTCTTC.

This clonotype was found a few times. The CDR3 bases are TGCAGCGTTAGAACGGCCCACGAAGCTTTCTTT. Translating gives CSVRTAHEAFF. The V gene is TRBV29-1, the J gene TRBJ1-1; D not resolved. The germline V gene has CDR1 SQVTM and CDR2 ANQGSEA. The CDR3 is 11 amino acids. V was pared by 5 bases and J by 8 bases, with 12 bases between.

This clonotype was seen many times. The chain is built from TRBV28 and TRBJ2-5; possible D gene TRBD1, 7 bases. CDR1 and CDR2 from the germline V gene are MDHEN and SYDVKM. The CDR3 length is 13 residues. Trimming took 4 bases from V and 5 from J, leaving 11 bases between them. The CDR3 DNA follows: TGTGCCAGCAGTTATGCAGGGGGGGAGACCCAGTACTTC. This translates into CASSYAGGETQYF.

In this sample, this clonotype turned up a few times. The chain couples TRBV6-2 or TRBV6-3 to TRBJ1-2; D is ambiguous. The CDR3 is 15 amino acids. Germline V gene sequence: CDR1 MNHEY, CDR2 SVGEGT. Trimming left V 4 bases short and J 0 bases short, with 12 bases between. The CDR3 nucleotides read TGTGCCAGCAGTTCCGACTCCCTCGCTAACTATGGCTACACCTTC. This encodes CASSSDSLANYGYTF.

This clonotype was seen only a few times. The V gene is TRBV6-1, the J gene TRBJ2-1; 13 nucleotides match TRBD2. The CDR3 totals 15 residues. Germline trimming cut 4 bases from V and 7 bases from J; bases unmatched to any gene: 4. The germline CDR1 and CDR2 sequences are MNHNS and SASEGT. CDR3 nucleotides: TGTGCCAGCAGTGCCGGGACTAGCGGGACGAATGAGCAGTTCTTC. Protein sequence: CASSAGTSGTNEQFF.

This clonotype was recorded many times. The chain combines TRBV7-2 with TRBJ2-3; 7 bases fit TRBD2. This CDR3 has 18 amino acids. V gave up 4 bases and J gave up 6 bases; unmatched junction bases: 19. Per the germline V gene, CDR1 is SGHTA and CDR2 is FQGNSA. CDR3 DNA: TGTGCCAGCAGCTCGGGGCTGGGGGGACCGGGACTATCCGATACGCAGTATTTT. Protein product: CASSSGLGGPGLSDTQYF.

In its sample, this clonotype was seen many times. The chain's CDR3 is CASSQATSNYGYTF. In nucleotides, the CDR3 is TGTGCCAGCAGCCAAGCGACAAGTAACTATGGCTACACCTTC. V usage is TRBV3-1 and J usage is TRBJ1-2; unclear D gene. This CDR3 is 14 amino acids long. V lost 1 base and J lost 1, with 7 bases in between. Germline V gene data show CDR1 as LGHDT and CDR2 as YNNKEL (reference sequence).

A few counts support this clonotype. This chain joins TRBV27 and TRBJ2-6; either TRBD1 or TRBD2 may supply D (5 bases each). Deletions cut 5 bases from V and 3 bases from J, with 20 bases between. CDR3 length: 18 residues. Germline V CDR1 and CDR2: MNHEY, SMNVEV (reference sequence). The CDR3 DNA is TGTGCCAGCAGTCGGGACGGGCCAAAGGTCGGTGGGGCCAACGTCCTGACTTTC. Protein sequence: CASSRDGPKVGGANVLTF.